One sample yielded the 29 T cell receptor beta chains listed below, sequenced in a study of T cell clonality in common variable immunodeficiency. Using immunoSEQ multiplex PCR, the repertoire was profiled, and TCRdb retains in-frame clones only, with some absent. In total the sample includes approximately 42,000 clones, none of them seen once. Input material: peripheral blood mononuclear cells. All receptors come from a person aged 18-69 years in good health.

This clone was observed many times. CDR3 protein: CSARHPGTSGRGGKNIQYF. The covered CDR3 bases are TGCAGTGCTAGACATCCCGGGACTAGCGGGAGAGGTGGCAAAAACATT. The J gene is TRBJ2-4, the V gene TRBV20-1; 14 bases are shared with TRBD2. The read finishes 3 residues shy of the CDR3 end, and the germline J gene is used to complete it. Germline assignment: CDR1 DFQATT and CDR2 SNEGSKA (reference sequence). The J segment lost 3 bases and the V segment lost 2 bases, leaving 12 bases of the junction unmatched. CDR3 size: 19 residues.

This clone was seen a handful of times. The CDR3 is cut off 3 residues early in the read; its end comes from the germline J gene. The chain uses TRBV20-1 and TRBJ2-3, with 8 bases matching TRBD1. Germline CDR1 DFQATT, CDR2 SNEGSKA (reference sequence). CDR3 length: 15 residues. V shed 3 bases and J 2 bases; nucleotides not matched to a gene: 7. The covered CDR3 bases are TGCAGTGCTAGGGGGAGGACAGGGAACACAGATACG. It specifies CSARGRTGNTDT. The CDR3 in full is CSARGRTGNTDTQYF.

This clone was counted at least ten times. The CDR3 end falls 3 residues outside the read, so it is completed with the germline J gene. This rearrangement joins TRBV12-3 or TRBV12-4 to TRBJ2-1, with 9 positions matching TRBD2. V was pared by 5 bases and J by 7 bases, with 18 bases of the junction left unmatched. The CDR3 has 18 amino acids. The part of the CDR3 DNA that was read is TGTGCCAGCAGTCCGGGACTAGCCTCTCCCGGCTCTCGGAATGAG. This gives the protein CASSPGLASPGSRNE. The complete CDR3 protein is CASSPGLASPGSRNEQFF.

This clone was observed at least ten times. The CDR3 goes on 3 residues after the read ends, and that part is filled in from the germline J gene. This chain joins TRBV19 and TRBJ1-6; perhaps TRBD1 as D (6 bases). Trimming left V 1 base short and J 7 bases short, with 11 bases between. The germline V gene encodes CDR1 LNHDA and CDR2 SQIVND (reference sequence). The CDR3 is 15 residues long. CDR3 in amino acids: CASSIGTGRNSPLHF. Partial CDR3 DNA: TGTGCCAGTAGTATAGGAACAGGGAGAAATTCACCC.

This clone was detected ten times or more. The read comes to an end 3 residues before the CDR3 does, leaving the germline J gene to fill in the end. The genes are TRBV20-1 and TRBJ1-1, with no clear D. The CDR3 is made up of 14 amino acids. Germline assignment: CDR1 DFQATT and CDR2 SNEGSKA (reference sequence). V dropped 0 bases and J dropped 0 bases, with 8 bases sitting between them. CDR3 DNA (partial): TGCAGTGCTAGAGAGGCACCGATGAACACTGAA. Protein product: CSAREAPMNTE. The full-length CDR3 reads as CSAREAPMNTEAFF.

This clone was counted ten times or more. With the read ending 3 residues before the CDR3 end, the germline J gene is used to fill in that end. The chain joins TRBV20-1 to TRBJ1-1; maybe TRBD1 (5 bases). The CDR3 extends over 14 amino acids. Germline CDR1 is DFQATT and CDR2 is SNEGSKA (reference sequence). Deletions cut 5 bases from V and 0 bases from J, with 13 bases between. The CDR3 DNA, read in part, is TGCAGTGCTCGGCCAGGGAGTTTGAACACTGAA. Encoded protein: CSARPGSLNTE. The whole CDR3 sequence reads CSARPGSLNTEAFF.

This clone was observed at least ten times. The read is 3 residues too short to cover the CDR3 end, so that end is filled in from the germline J gene. The V gene is TRBV12-5, the J gene TRBJ2-1; possible D gene TRBD1, 5 bases. Germline assignment: CDR1 LGHNT and CDR2 FRNRAP. Trimming took 8 bases from V and 3 from J, leaving 8 bases between them. This CDR3 has 12 amino acids. CDR3: CASSGFYNEQFF. The covered CDR3 bases are TGTGCTAGTTCAGGGTTCTACAATGAG.

This clone was recorded at least ten times. The sequence runs out 3 residues before the end of the CDR3; the remainder is reconstructed from the germline J gene. J is TRBJ2-1 and V is TRBV4-2; 7 bases line up with TRBD2. J was trimmed by 0 bases and V by 1 base; bases with no gene match: 6. Germline values: CDR1 LGHNA, CDR2 YNFKEQ. This CDR3 has 17 residues. This chain's CDR3 is CASSQALASSSYNEQFF. The CDR3 bases that were read are TGTGCCAGCAGCCAAGCACTAGCGTCCAGCTCCTACAATGAG.

This clone has at least ten counts. The CDR3 extends 3 residues past the end of the read, so its final part is completed from the germline J gene. The chain has TRBV7-2 and TRBJ2-3; 11 bases are a match to TRBD2. CDR1 and CDR2 from the germline V gene are SGHTA and FQGNSA. The junction had 8 bases not matched to a gene; V was cut back by 5 bases and J by 7 bases. CDR3 length equals 15 residues. Here the CDR3 reads CASSRTSGSQYTQYF. The CDR3 bases that were read are TGTGCCAGCAGCCGAACTAGCGGGAGTCAATATACG.

This clone came up many times. The read ends 3 residues before the CDR3 terminus; that terminus is restored from the germline J gene. The chain links TRBV6-2 or TRBV6-3 to TRBJ2-1, with 11 bases that match TRBD2. V shed 7 bases and J 9 bases; nucleotides not matched to a gene: 11. The V gene's germline CDR1 is MNHEY and CDR2 SVGEGT. The CDR3 extends over 15 amino acids. The CDR3 sequence is CASNQLAGERSEQFF. CDR3 DNA, as far as it was read: TGTGCCAGCAATCAACTAGCGGGAGAGCGTAGTGAG.

This clone was detected ten times or more. The CDR3 goes on 3 residues after the read ends, and that part is filled in from the germline J gene. The rearrangement links TRBV30 to TRBJ1-1, with D unclear. The germline V and J ends were trimmed by 5 bases and 3 bases, with 7 bases remaining between them. The V gene's germline CDR1 is GTSNPN and CDR2 SVGIG (reference sequence). This CDR3 spans 11 amino acids. The CDR3 DNA, read in part, is TGTGCCTGGTTCCGTCACACTGAA. This translates into CAWFRHTE. The whole CDR3 reads CAWFRHTEAFF.

The table lists this clone with many counts. The read stops 3 residues short of the end of the CDR3; the missing end is completed from the germline J gene. The V gene is TRBV18, the J gene TRBJ2-7; 7 bases agree with TRBD2. The CDR3 is made up of 14 amino acids. The V gene's germline CDR1 is KGHSH and CDR2 LQKENI. V trimming: 0 bases; J trimming: 2 bases; junction bases outside the gene matches: 1. The CDR3 is CASSPPGLPYEQYF. The CDR3 DNA, read in part, is TGTGCCAGCTCACCACCGGGACTACCCTACGAG.

This clone was picked up many times. The CDR3: CASSFRGSPYGYTF. Incomplete CDR3 DNA: TGTGCCAGCAGTTTTAGGGGCTCCCCCTATGGC. The rearrangement uses TRBV28 and TRBJ1-2, with D maybe TRBD1 (5 bases). The read is 3 residues too short to cover the CDR3 end, so that end is filled in from the germline J gene. This CDR3 is built from 14 residues. Germline V gives CDR1 MDHEN, CDR2 SYDVKM. V gave up 3 bases and J gave up 4 bases, with 12 bases separating them.

This clone appeared many times. The sequenced CDR3 bases are TGTGCCAGCAGCCCTGCCCCTAATCAAGTGGAG. Translation gives CASSPAPNQVE. The entire CDR3 is CASSPAPNQVELFF. The chain employs TRBV7-6 and TRBJ2-2; D ambiguous. The read is 3 residues too short to cover the CDR3 end, so that end is filled in from the germline J gene. Between the trimmed V and J ends, which lost 5 bases and 10 bases, there was a span of 17 bases. Per germline, CDR1 SGHVS and CDR2 FNYEAQ. The CDR3 loop spans 14 amino acids.

This clone was seen repeatedly, ten times or more. The read falls 3 residues short of the CDR3 end, and the missing part is taken from the germline J gene. The chain has TRBV24-1 and TRBJ2-1, with 12 bases aligning to TRBD2. Trimming took 4 bases from V and 7 from J; bases not matched to a gene: 4. There are 15 residues in the CDR3. Germline loops: CDR1 KGHDR, CDR2 SFDVKD. The CDR3 region is CATSETSGSLNEQFF. Partial CDR3 DNA: TGTGCCACCAGTGAGACTAGCGGGAGTTTGAATGAG.

This clone was seen many times. The observed sequence ends 3 residues before the CDR3 terminus, with the missing tail filled in from the germline J gene. The rearrangement uses TRBV20-1 and TRBJ2-1; D possibly corresponds to TRBD2 (6 bases). Germline V gene sequence: CDR1 DFQATT, CDR2 SNEGSKA (reference sequence). Deletions cut 1 base from V and 5 bases from J, with 12 bases between. The CDR3 runs 14 residues. CDR3 loop: CSARGLESHNEQFF. Partial CDR3 DNA: TGCAGTGCTAGAGGACTAGAAAGCCACAATGAG.

In the case of this clone: Just one base apart from a much larger clone, this may be a read error. The CDR3 extends 3 residues past the end of the read, so its final part is completed from the germline J gene. This specimen includes other DNA sequences encoding the same CDR3. This chain links TRBV7-8 with TRBJ1-3, with TRBD1 matching over 7 bases. The CDR3 has 16 residues. CDR1 and CDR2 from the germline V gene are SGHVS and FQNEAQ. Incomplete CDR3 DNA: TGTGCCAGCAGCCCCCGTGACAGGGACACTGGAAACACG. The encoded protein is CASSPRDRDTGNT. The whole CDR3 is CASSPRDRDTGNTIYF.

This clone was seen repeatedly, ten times or more. Read coverage stops 3 residues before the CDR3 terminus; the germline J gene supplies the remainder. The chain employs TRBV2 and TRBJ2-1; either TRBD1 or TRBD2 may fit D (5 bases each). Germline V lookup: CDR1 SNHLY, CDR2 FYNNEI. The CDR3 length is 14 residues. The ends were cut back, 2 bases at V and 8 bases at J, with 13 bases in the middle. The CDR3 loop reads CASSEQGVKDEQFF. Partial CDR3 DNA: TGTGCCAGCAGTGAACAGGGAGTAAAGGATGAG.

This clone occurred many times. The CDR3 end is not reached by the read, which stops 3 residues before it; the germline J gene fills it in. The J gene is TRBJ1-1, the V gene TRBV5-1, with a tentative D call TRBD1 (5 bases). The V gene's germline CDR1 is SGHRS and CDR2 YFSETQ. V was pared by 1 base and J by 3 bases, with 13 bases between. This CDR3 contains 15 residues. The CDR3 loop is CASSLHPRGDTEAFF. The DNA read from the CDR3 is TGCGCCAGCAGCTTGCATCCAAGGGGTGACACTGAA.

This clone was observed many times. The read ends 3 residues before the CDR3 terminus; that terminus is restored from the germline J gene. This chain connects TRBV6-4 to TRBJ2-3; TRBD2 is a possible D gene (6 bases). The V and J ends lost 3 bases and 2 bases respectively, with 15 bases between them. Germline CDR1 MRHNA, CDR2 SNTAGT. The CDR3 has 16 residues. CDR3 residues: CASSEMAGSYTDTQYF. CDR3 DNA (partial): TGTGCCAGCAGTGAGATGGCGGGGTCTTACACAGATACG.

CDR3 bases read: TGCGCCAGCAGCTTGAGCTTCTATGGGGCTTTTAAAACCTACGAC. It yields the protein CASSLSFYGAFKTYD. The full CDR3 is CASSLSFYGAFKTYDYTF. This sequence joins TRBV5-1 and TRBJ1-2, with D tentatively TRBD1 (5 bases). From the germline J gene comes the end of the CDR3, since the read stops 3 residues before it. CDR1 SGHRS and CDR2 YFSETQ come from the germline V gene. This CDR3 comprises 18 residues.

The table lists this clone with many counts. CDR3 residues: CASIMAQERNQPQHF. The CDR3 bases that were read are TGTGCCAGCATCATGGCACAGGAGAGGAATCAGCCC. The J gene is TRBJ1-5, the V gene TRBV5-6; D might be TRBD1 (5 bases). With the read ending 3 residues before the CDR3 end, the germline J gene is used to fill in that end. V lost 6 bases, J lost 4 bases, and 17 bases lay in between. The CDR3 spans 15 residues. Germline V gene sequence: CDR1 SGHDT, CDR2 YYEEEE.

This clone showed up many times. The CDR3 goes on 3 residues after the read ends, and that part is filled in from the germline J gene. The rearrangement joins TRBV6-2 or TRBV6-3 to TRBJ2-2; possible D gene TRBD1, 6 bases. V was pared by 8 bases and J by 5 bases, with 18 bases between. This CDR3 is built from 15 residues. Germline V CDR1 and CDR2: MNHEY, SVGEGT. The CDR3 region is CASYPLQGKTGELFF. Partial CDR3 DNA: TGTGCCAGCTACCCATTACAGGGAAAAACCGGGGAG.

This clone has a count of ten or more. This CDR3 is CASSLDGGRVIGEQFF. The CDR3 DNA, read in part, is TGCGCCAGCAGCTTGGACGGCGGGAGAGTCATTGGTGAG. The chain joins TRBV5-1 to TRBJ2-1, with 7 bases lining up with TRBD2. The sequence runs out 3 residues before the end of the CDR3; the remainder is reconstructed from the germline J gene. CDR1 and CDR2 (germline): SGHRS, YFSETQ. Unmatched junction bases numbered 12, after V lost 0 bases and J lost 9 bases. The CDR3 is 16 amino acids.

About this clone itself: The sequence runs out 3 residues before the end of the CDR3; the remainder is reconstructed from the germline J gene. The chain uses TRBV7-9 and TRBJ1-1; no clear D. This CDR3 has 13 residues. The V gene lost 1 base and the J gene lost 4 bases, with 7 bases spanning the gap. Germline V gene lookup returns CDR1 SEHNR and CDR2 FQNEAQ (reference sequence). Incomplete CDR3 DNA: TGTGCCAGCAGCTTAGGCAGGCGCACTGAA. This sequence encodes CASSLGRRTE. The whole CDR3 sequence is CASSLGRRTEAFF. The full variable domain, its missing parts supplied by reference TRBV7-9 and TRBJ1-1, is DTGVSQNPRHKITKRGQNVTFRCDPISEHNRLYWYRQTLGQGPEFLTYFQNEAQLEKSRLLSDRFSAERPKGSFSTLEIQRTEQGDSAMYLCASSLGRRTEAFFGQGTRLTVV.

This clone was observed at least ten times. From the germline J gene comes the end of the CDR3, since the read stops 3 residues before it. The gene calls are TRBV5-8 and TRBJ2-1, with 7 bases matching TRBD1. This CDR3 comprises 11 residues. Trimming removed 10 bases from V and 4 bases from J; junction bases left unmatched: 2. The germline V gene has CDR1 SGHTS and CDR2 YDEGEE. CDR3 DNA, as far as it was read: TGTGCCGGACAGGATTACAATGAG. It codes for CAGQDYNE. The whole CDR3 protein is CAGQDYNEQFF.

This clone was seen at least ten times. Read sequence stops 3 residues before the CDR3 end, and the germline J gene provides the missing end. Other nucleotide sequences from this sample produce the same CDR3. J is TRBJ2-5 and V is TRBV6-1; tentative D call: TRBD2 (6 bases). Trimming left V 3 bases short and J 5 bases short, with 13 bases between. Germline V CDR1 and CDR2: MNHNS, SASEGT. The CDR3 contains 14 residues. The chain's CDR3 is CASSEGGIVETQYF. CDR3 DNA, as far as it was read: TGTGCCAGCAGTGAGGGGGGAATCGTGGAGACC.

In its sample, this clone was seen many times. With the read ending 3 residues before the CDR3 end, the germline J gene is used to fill in that end. The chain has TRBV5-5 and TRBJ1-2, with a weak D call TRBD1 (6 bases). Germline V gene sequence: CDR1 SGHKS, CDR2 YYEKEE (reference sequence). Trimming left V 5 bases short and J 6 bases short, with 11 bases between. The CDR3 totals 12 residues. The CDR3: CASRLAGDGYTF. The sequenced part of the CDR3 DNA is TGTGCCAGCAGGCTCGCAGGGGATGGC.

This clone occurred a few times. Read coverage stops 3 residues before the CDR3 terminus; the germline J gene supplies the remainder. The chain is built from TRBV5-1 and TRBJ2-3; TRBD2 is a possible D gene (6 bases). The CDR3 loop spans 17 amino acids. V dropped 5 bases and J dropped 3 bases, with 22 bases sitting between them. CDR1 and CDR2 from the germline V gene are SGHRS and YFSETQ. CDR3 DNA (partial): TGCGCCAGCAGACGCGGGGATCTAGCGTTTTGGACAGATACG. Amino acid sequence: CASRRGDLAFWTDT. The full CDR3 sequence reads CASRRGDLAFWTDTQYF.